These T cell receptor beta chains were read from a single sample in a study of blood T cells in healthy people across ages. Using its own MiXCR run on the 5' RACE reads, TCRdb lists one record per CDR3 protein. The sample has some 1.5 million distinct CDR3 sequences, roughly 30% seen once. The specimen was blood. The receptors derive from a woman in her 30s in good health. Each CDR3 is given with its conserved first and last residue. Fields, in order: CDR3 DNA, CDR3 protein, clone size, V gene, D gene, J gene. D genes are given only for firm matches. Only some rows state a clone size, as once, few, many or a class for expanded clones.

CDR3nt: TGCAGTGCTAGAGAGGTGACCAGTTCTCTTCCTGATACGCAGTATTTT
CDR3aa: CSAREVTSSLPDTQYF
abundance: NA
v_gene: TRBV20-1
d_gene: NA
j_gene: TRBJ2-3

CDR3nt: TGCGCCAGCAGCCAAGATTTTGGTCAAGAGACCCAGTACTTC
CDR3aa: CASSQDFGQETQYF
abundance: NA
v_gene: TRBV4-1
d_gene: NA
j_gene: TRBJ2-5

CDR3nt: TGCACCAAGAGGGGGTGCACCGGGGAGCTGTTTTTT
CDR3aa: CTKRGCTGELFF
abundance: NA
v_gene: TRBV20-1
d_gene: NA
j_gene: TRBJ2-2

CDR3nt: TGTGCCATCAGTGGGGGAGGGGACCAGCCCCAGCATTTT
CDR3aa: CAISGGGDQPQHF
abundance: many
v_gene: TRBV10-3
d_gene: NA
j_gene: TRBJ1-5

CDR3nt: TGTGCCAGCAGCTTAACGTACAGGGTCACTGAAGCTTTCTTT
CDR3aa: CASSLTYRVTEAFF
abundance: few
v_gene: TRBV7-3
d_gene: NA
j_gene: TRBJ1-1

CDR3nt: TGTGCCAGCAATCGTACCCCTAGGCCTAACGATGAGCAGTTCTTC
CDR3aa: CASNRTPRPNDEQFF
abundance: NA
v_gene: TRBV12-3/TRBV12-4
d_gene: NA
j_gene: TRBJ2-1

CDR3nt: TGCGCCAGCAGCTTGGGCTCCCGAGGGCAAGATACGCAGTATTTT
CDR3aa: CASSLGSRGQDTQYF
abundance: NA
v_gene: TRBV5-1
d_gene: NA
j_gene: TRBJ2-3

CDR3nt: TGCGCCAGCAGCTTGGGGAGTTACCGGCAAGAGACCCAGTACTTC
CDR3aa: CASSLGSYRQETQYF
abundance: few
v_gene: TRBV5-1
d_gene: NA
j_gene: TRBJ2-5

CDR3nt: TGTGCCATAGCGGACTCGGGAGGGAGGGACACTGAAGCTTTCTTT
CDR3aa: CAIADSGGRDTEAFF
abundance: once
v_gene: TRBV10-3
d_gene: NA
j_gene: TRBJ1-1

CDR3nt: TGCAGTGCTTACCTCAGCGGGACCCTCCAAGAGACCCAGTACTTC
CDR3aa: CSAYLSGTLQETQYF
abundance: many
v_gene: TRBV20-1
d_gene: TRBD2
j_gene: TRBJ2-5

CDR3nt: TGTACCAGCAGCTGGATAGGGGGGTACGAGCAGTACTTC
CDR3aa: CTSSWIGGYEQYF
abundance: few
v_gene: TRBV5-8
d_gene: NA
j_gene: TRBJ2-7

CDR3nt: TGTGCCAGCAGTTACGTACGGGATAGAGAGCAGTTCTTC
CDR3aa: CASSYVRDREQFF
abundance: many
v_gene: TRBV6-2/TRBV6-3
d_gene: NA
j_gene: TRBJ2-1

CDR3nt: TGTGCCAGCAGCTTTTCCGGGATATTGGGAGAGACCCAGTACTTC
CDR3aa: CASSFSGILGETQYF
abundance: NA
v_gene: TRBV11-1
d_gene: NA
j_gene: TRBJ2-5

CDR3nt: TGTGCCAGCAGTGGGCCAGCCTACGTGCAGTACTTC
CDR3aa: CASSGPAYVQYF
abundance: NA
v_gene: TRBV28
d_gene: NA
j_gene: TRBJ2-7

CDR3nt: TGTGCCTGGCGACAGGGGTTAGGCTATGGCTACACCTTC
CDR3aa: CAWRQGLGYGYTF
abundance: NA
v_gene: TRBV30
d_gene: TRBD1
j_gene: TRBJ1-2

CDR3nt: TGTGCCAGCAGGGGGGACGGCTCCTACGAGCAGTACTTC
CDR3aa: CASRGDGSYEQYF
abundance: many
v_gene: TRBV6-2/TRBV6-3
d_gene: NA
j_gene: TRBJ2-7

CDR3nt: TGTGCCAGCAGTTACCCGCCGGGACAGAGATATCAGCCCCAGCATTTT
CDR3aa: CASSYPPGQRYQPQHF
abundance: NA
v_gene: TRBV6-6
d_gene: TRBD1
j_gene: TRBJ1-5

CDR3nt: TGTGCCAGCAGGGAAAACAGGGGGAGGTCGCGAGCTTTCTTT
CDR3aa: CASRENRGRSRAFF
abundance: few
v_gene: TRBV6-5
d_gene: TRBD1
j_gene: TRBJ1-1

CDR3nt: TGTGCCAGCAGCAGGGTTAGAGATACGCAGTATTTT
CDR3aa: CASSRVRDTQYF
abundance: NA
v_gene: TRBV2
d_gene: NA
j_gene: TRBJ2-3

CDR3nt: TGTGCCAGCAGTTTCCCGACTAGCGGGGGGGACAATGAGCAGTTCTTC
CDR3aa: CASSFPTSGGDNEQFF
abundance: few
v_gene: TRBV6-2/TRBV6-3
d_gene: TRBD2
j_gene: TRBJ2-1